One T cell receptor beta chain is described in this entry. The data stem from a study of blood T cell repertoires in COVID-19. Study at large: Collection of acute and convalescent COVID-19 samples took place in the United States, Italy and Spain. Sources were T cells, B-cell-depleted T cells, or PBMCs; the material itself was cDNA or gDNA.

CDR3 length equals 12 residues. The germline V gene has CDR1 GTSNPN and CDR2 SVGIG (reference sequence). V was clipped by 0 bases and J by 11 bases, with 13 bases between them. Methods used by the authors: Quantification of nucleated cells was approximated via reference gene primer amplification. Assay used: immunoSEQ multiplex PCR; TCRdb lists only in-frame clones, some missing. D and trimming were read from the DNA, whereas the V and J calls and clone size are those reported in that table. The data show about 120,000 clones, with about 86% seen just once and 0.88% held by the top ten. The chain combines TRBV30 with TRBJ1-1, with D tentatively TRBD1 (6 bases). The material sequenced was peripheral blood. This TCR was sampled from a woman in her fifties or sixties with active or convalescent COVID-19. The DNA of the CDR3 is TGTGCCTGGAGTGTACAGGGTCTTCTGGCTTTCTTT. It specifies CAWSVQGLLAFF.